This T cell receptor beta chain was retrieved from a study of glioma-infiltrating T cells. Whole-study results and caveats: CDR3 overlap between tissue and blood was very small. Above-expected tissue-blood divergence occurred in all gliomas, most in low-grade ones.

For this clonotype: The antigen is unknown. A read error is possible here, since a much larger clone lies one base away.

The iRepertoire nested amplicon-rescue multiplex PCR amplified TCR alpha and beta CDR3s from RNA. For one-step reverse transcription and amplification, 100-400 ng of tissue mRNA or PBMC total RNA was used. TCRdb passed the multiplex PCR reads through MiXCR, listing each CDR3 protein once. Of some 93,000 distinct CDR3 sequences listed, about 40% are singletons. This CDR3 is built from 11 residues. With V trimmed by 5 bases and J by 10 bases, 2 bases remained unmatched. Germline CDR1 MDHEN, CDR2 SYDVKM. The source is a human donor with low-grade glioma or glioblastoma, undergoing nonglioma brain surgery, or in good health (not recorded which). The chain recombines TRBV28 with TRBJ1-1; 9 bases map to TRBD1. Input material: glioma tissue, nonneoplastic brain tissue, or PBMCs (not recorded which). The CDR3 DNA sequence: TGTGCCAGCAGTACAGGGGGCCGAGCTTTCTTT. Translating it yields CASSTGGRAFF.